The sequence of this T cell receptor (beta chain) was determined in a study of T cells in Graves' hyperthyroidism and ophthalmopathy. Germline lookup yields CDR1 WSHSY and CDR2 SAAADI. The CDR3 covers 14 residues. The V and J ends lost 7 bases and 2 bases respectively, with 12 bases between them. Fresh 10 ml peripheral blood yielded PBMCs. Using RNA transcripts as the source, TCR beta CDR3 regions were amplified. When the TCR CDR3 underwent first-round RT-PCR, the HTBI primer set was used. TCRdb processed the multiplex PCR reads anew with MiXCR; each CDR3 protein has one entry. The sample lists 490,000 or so distinct CDR3 sequences, roughly 22% occurring once.

The material sequenced was blood. This chain joins TRBV10-2 and TRBJ1-5; D remains unclear. The clonotype comes from a woman in her sixties or seventies with Graves' ophthalmopathy. CDR3 in DNA: TGCGCCAGCATGAGGTCGGACGGCAATCAGCCCCAGCATTTT. Protein: CASMRSDGNQPQHF.